The 22 T cell receptor beta chains reported below all come from one sample, sequenced in a study of T cells in Graves' hyperthyroidism and ophthalmopathy. The CDR3 regions of TCR beta were amplified from RNA transcripts. The HTBI set primed first-round TCR CDR3 RT-PCR. TCRdb used MiXCR to reprocess the multiplex PCR reads, holding one entry per CDR3 protein. The sample yields about 560,000 distinct CDR3 sequences, roughly a sixth seen once. What was sequenced was blood. These TCRs come from a woman aged 18-30 years with Graves' hyperthyroidism.

This clonotype was found once. This rearrangement joins TRBV9 to TRBJ2-2; 12 bases agree with TRBD2. CDR1 and CDR2 (germline): SGDLS, YYNGEE. This CDR3 contains 18 residues. The trim removed 1 base at V and 0 bases at J, leaving 4 bases unmatched. As DNA, the CDR3 is TGTGCCAGCAGCGTACTAGCGGGAGGGGTGTCGAACACCGGGGAGCTGTTTTTT. It yields the protein CASSVLAGGVSNTGELFF.

This clonotype appeared a few times. The chain is built from TRBV5-1 and TRBJ1-6, with no clear D. The CDR3 has 15 residues. Germline V CDR1 and CDR2: SGHRS, YFSETQ. The V gene lost 0 bases and the J gene lost 6 bases, with 10 bases spanning the gap. The CDR3 DNA follows: TGCGCCAGCAGCTTGGAGCCTCCTCGTAATTCACCCCTCCACTTT. Its translation: CASSLEPPRNSPLHF.

The V and J genes are TRBV5-5 and TRBJ2-7, with TRBD1 as a possible D gene (6 bases). Trimming took off 7 bases at V and 5 bases at J, with 13 bases between the two ends. The germline V gene has CDR1 SGHKS and CDR2 YYEKEE (reference sequence). This CDR3 is 12 amino acids long. The CDR3 region has the DNA TGTGCCAGCTCCCAGGGGATCGACGAGCAGTACTTC. Translated, it gives CASSQGIDEQYF. The entire variable domain, with the rest obtained from reference TRBV5-5 and TRBJ2-7, is as follows: DAGVTQSPTHLIKTRGQQVTLRCSPISGHKSVSWYQQVLGQGPQFIFQYYEKEERGRGNFPDRFSARQFPNYSSELNVNALLLGDSALYLCASSQGIDEQYFGPGTRLTVT.

This clonotype was seen many times. The CDR3 DNA sequence: TGCGCCAGCACAGAACAGCGGGGTGGGGAGACCCAGTACTTC. Translating gives CASTEQRGGETQYF. V usage is TRBV5-1 and J usage is TRBJ2-5; TRBD2 agrees at 7 bases. Germline lookup yields CDR1 SGHRS and CDR2 YFSETQ. The V and J ends lost 6 bases and 5 bases, in that order; junction bases with no gene match: 10. The CDR3 consists of 14 residues. Based on the CDR3 plus reference TRBV5-1 and TRBJ2-5, the full variable domain is KAGVTQTPRYLIKTRGQQVTLSCSPISGHRSVSWYQQTPGQGLQFLFEYFSETQRNKGNFPGRFSGRQFSNSRSEMNVSTLELGDSALYLCASTEQRGGETQYFGPGTRLLVL.

This clonotype was recorded many times. The V call is TRBV28, the J call TRBJ2-1, with a weak D call TRBD2 (7 bases). Germline lookup yields CDR1 MDHEN and CDR2 SYDVKM. The CDR3 extends over 17 amino acids. The germline V and J ends were trimmed by 6 bases and 3 bases, with 21 bases remaining between them. Written as DNA, the CDR3 is TGTGCCAGCAGCCAGGGGACTACTAGGGGCCTCTACAATGAGCAGTTCTTC. It encodes CASSQGTTRGLYNEQFF.

This chain links TRBV9 with TRBJ1-1; D is possibly TRBD1 (5 bases). V was trimmed by 3 bases and J by 6 bases, leaving 15 bases between them. Looked up from germline, CDR1 is SGDLS and CDR2 is YYNGEE. CDR3 length: 14 residues. The CDR3 region has the DNA TGTGCCAGCAGCGCCTCCTGGGGGGTATCTGAAGCTTTCTTT. This sequence encodes CASSASWGVSEAFF.

This clonotype occurred many times. The V call is TRBV24-1, the J call TRBJ1-1, with D tentatively TRBD1 (6 bases). Germline loops: CDR1 KGHDR, CDR2 SFDVKD. This CDR3 is built from 14 residues. V lost 1 base and J lost 6, with 11 bases in between. The CDR3 DNA reads as TGTGCCACCAGTGATTTCGGGCAGGGGCCTGAAGCTTTCTTT. Its translation: CATSDFGQGPEAFF.

Many counts were recorded for this clonotype. This chain uses TRBV5-4 with TRBJ2-1; D is possibly TRBD2 (6 bases). Germline values: CDR1 SGHNT, CDR2 YYREEE (reference sequence). The CDR3 is 15 amino acids. V dropped 2 bases and J dropped 0 bases, with 9 bases sitting between them. CDR3 DNA: TGTGCCAGCAGCTTACAGACTAGCTCCTACAATGAGCAGTTCTTC. The encoded protein is CASSLQTSSYNEQFF.

The chain recombines TRBV6-5 with TRBJ2-7; D gene ambiguous. The CDR3 has 14 amino acids. Trimming removed 2 bases at V and 1 base at J, with 9 bases between. From germline, CDR1 is MNHEY and CDR2 SVGAGI. CDR3 in DNA: TGTGCCAGCAGTTACGGGTCGTATTCCTACGAGCAGTACTTC. Translation: CASSYGSYSYEQYF.

This clonotype came up a few times. This chain connects TRBV2 to TRBJ2-7; the D gene is possibly TRBD1 (6 bases). This CDR3 has 14 amino acids. Deletions cut 6 bases from V and 2 bases from J, with 14 bases between. From germline, CDR1 is SNHLY and CDR2 FYNNEI. The CDR3 sequence: CASRTGTLPYEQYF. CDR3 nucleotide sequence: TGTGCCAGCAGGACCGGGACACTTCCCTACGAGCAGTACTTC.

This clonotype was observed many times. The J gene is TRBJ1-2, the V gene TRBV12-3 or TRBV12-4, with D maybe TRBD1 (6 bases). The V end was cut by 5 bases, the J end by 7 bases, with 23 bases between. The CDR3 has 16 amino acids. The CDR3 reads CASSSPNPQGLGGYTF. As DNA, the CDR3 is TGTGCCAGCAGTAGCCCAAATCCACAGGGTCTAGGTGGCTACACCTTC.

This clonotype was detected ten times or more. V is TRBV11-2 and J is TRBJ2-1; perhaps TRBD2 as D (5 bases). The CDR3 is 14 amino acids. CDR1 is SGHAT and CDR2 is FQNNGV in the germline V gene. The V and J ends lost 1 base and 6 bases respectively, with 10 bases between them. The CDR3 nucleotides read TGTGCCAGCAGCTTAGCGGGAAGGGTCAATGAGCAGTTCTTC. It is translated as CASSLAGRVNEQFF.

The rearrangement joins TRBV2 to TRBJ2-1, with D perhaps assigned TRBD1 or TRBD2 (5 bases each). The CDR3 has 14 residues. In germline, CDR1 is SNHLY, CDR2 FYNNEI. V lost 8 bases and J 0 bases, leaving 11 bases between the germline ends. CDR3 DNA sequence: TGTGCCAGCCGGGACGTGAGCTCCTACAATGAGCAGTTCTTC. Amino acids: CASRDVSSYNEQFF.

This clonotype was counted ten times or more. V and J are TRBV6-5 and TRBJ1-1; no definite D call. The CDR3 contains 13 residues. From germline, CDR1 is MNHEY and CDR2 SVGAGI. V shed 0 bases and J shed 7 bases, with 9 bases lying between them. CDR3 coding DNA: TGTGCCAGCAGTTACTCGATTTCGGGTGAAGCTTTCTTT. Translation: CASSYSISGEAFF.

The J gene is TRBJ1-5, the V gene TRBV5-1; weak D call: TRBD1 (6 bases). The V end was cut by 0 bases, the J end by 6 bases, with 10 bases between. This CDR3 spans 14 amino acids. Germline CDR1 is SGHRS and CDR2 is YFSETQ. The CDR3 region is CASSLEVGGQPQHF. CDR3 nucleotide sequence: TGCGCCAGCAGCTTGGAAGTAGGGGGTCAGCCCCAGCATTTT.

This clonotype appeared many times. This chain connects TRBV29-1 to TRBJ1-5; D is unresolved. Trimming left V 4 bases short and J 0 bases short, with 7 bases between. This CDR3 contains 13 residues. In germline, CDR1 is SQVTM, CDR2 ANQGSEA. This chain's CDR3 is CSVVGDSNQPQHF. In DNA, the CDR3 is TGCAGCGTTGTTGGAGATAGCAATCAGCCCCAGCATTTT. Together with reference TRBV29-1 and TRBJ1-5, the CDR3 gives the full variable domain: SAVISQKPSRDICQRGTSLTIQCQVDSQVTMMFWYRQQPGQSLTLIATANQGSEATYESGFVIDKFPISRPNLTFSTLTVSNMSPEDSSIYLCSVVGDSNQPQHFGDGTRLSIL.

This clonotype was seen at least ten times. The chain has TRBV6-1 and TRBJ2-1; 11 bases map to TRBD2. V dropped 5 bases and J dropped 7; count of bases not matched to a gene: 4. CDR3 size: 14 residues. The germline V gene has CDR1 MNHNS and CDR2 SASEGT. For the CDR3, the DNA is TGTGCCAGCAGTCCCACTAGCGGGAGTAATGAGCAGTTCTTC. Its protein product is CASSPTSGSNEQFF.

This clonotype was seen at least ten times. V and J are TRBV6-2 or TRBV6-3 and TRBJ2-7, with 12 bases lining up with TRBD2. Per germline, CDR1 MNHEY and CDR2 SVGEGT. The CDR3 sequence is 18 residues long. Trimming at V came to 6 bases and at J to 0 bases, leaving 12 bases not matched to a gene. CDR3 protein: CASRPRTSGTQSSYEQYF. The DNA of the CDR3 is TGTGCCAGCAGACCCCGGACTAGCGGGACACAGAGCTCCTACGAGCAGTACTTC.

This clonotype came up a few times. The CDR3, as DNA: TGCGCCAGCAGCTATCAATGGACAGACCTCTACGAGCAGTACTTC. It codes for CASSYQWTDLYEQYF. The rearrangement links TRBV5-1 to TRBJ2-7; maybe TRBD1 (6 bases). Germline V gene sequence: CDR1 SGHRS, CDR2 YFSETQ. This CDR3 has 15 residues. V was cut by 3 bases and J by 3 bases, with 16 bases left in between. The whole variable domain, remainder taken from reference TRBV5-1 and TRBJ2-7, is KAGVTQTPRYLIKTRGQQVTLSCSPISGHRSVSWYQQTPGQGLQFLFEYFSETQRNKGNFPGRFSGRQFSNSRSEMNVSTLELGDSALYLCASSYQWTDLYEQYFGPGTRLTVT.

This chain links TRBV4-3 with TRBJ2-1; 7 nucleotides align to TRBD2. The germline CDR1 and CDR2 sequences are LGHNA and YSLEER. The CDR3 sequence is 15 residues long. The trim removed 5 bases at V and 10 bases at J, leaving 14 bases unmatched. This CDR3 is CASSYNPSGRDEQFF. The CDR3 DNA reads as TGCGCCAGCAGCTACAACCCTTCAGGGAGGGACGAGCAGTTCTTC.

This clonotype was seen ten or more times. The V and J genes are TRBV7-8 and TRBJ2-5, with D possibly being TRBD1 or TRBD2 (5 bases each). V shed 5 bases and J shed 2 bases, with 15 bases lying between them. The germline CDR1 and CDR2 sequences are SGHVS and FQNEAQ. The CDR3 covers 15 residues. The DNA for the CDR3 is TGTGCCAGCAGCGTAGGGACCGTGAGGCAAGAGACCCAGTACTTC. It codes for CASSVGTVRQETQYF.

This clonotype was detected only a few times. The genes are TRBV12-3 or TRBV12-4 and TRBJ1-6; 10 nucleotides line up with TRBD1. This CDR3 contains 15 residues. The ends lost 3 bases at V and 9 bases at J; junction bases unmatched: 5. CDR3 nucleotides: TGTGCCAGCAGTTTCCCGACAGGGGGCTTTTCACCCCTCCACTTT. Translation: CASSFPTGGFSPLHF.